These 5 T cell receptor beta chains share one sample of origin, sequenced in a study of OX40 agonist ivuxolimab in advanced cancers. The protocol was immunoSEQ multiplex PCR, while the TCRdb copy is restricted to in-frame clones and leaves out a portion. The table includes 80,000 or so clones, 90% to 95% detected once. The sample consisted of CD4+ or CD8+ T cells sorted from blood, taken in a trial of the OX40 agonist ivuxolimab. Every receptor here comes from an adult with an advanced solid tumor such as melanoma, head and neck, liver or kidney cancer.

The chain joins TRBV2 to TRBJ2-3; D is ambiguous. V was shortened by 11 bases and J by 2 bases, with 11 bases between the two germline ends. Germline V gene lookup returns CDR1 SNHLY and CDR2 FYNNEI. This CDR3 comprises 12 residues. DNA for the CDR3: TGTGCCGGAACTGCTAACACAGATACGCAGTATTTT. Its translation is CAGTANTDTQYF.

The chain joins TRBV10-3 to TRBJ1-5; a weak D match, TRBD1 (5 bases). In germline, CDR1 is ENHRY, CDR2 SYGVKD. V gave up 0 bases and J gave up 3 bases, with 9 bases separating them. The CDR3 has 15 amino acids. CDR3 in DNA: TGTGCCATCAGTGAGTCGGACACTGTCAATCAGCCCCAGCATTTT. As protein: CAISESDTVNQPQHF.

As DNA, the CDR3 is TGTGCCAGTACCACACAGGGTCGGGGCTACACCTTC. Protein: CASTTQGRGYTF. The chain carries TRBV19 and TRBJ1-2, with D possibly being TRBD1 (6 bases). The V gene's germline CDR1 is LNHDA and CDR2 SQIVND (reference sequence). The CDR3 runs 12 residues. Trimming removed 7 bases from V and 8 bases from J, with 14 bases in between. Full variable domain (missing parts from reference TRBV19 and TRBJ1-2): DGGITQSPKYLFRKEGQNVTLSCEQNLNHDAMYWYRQDPGQGLRLIYYSQIVNDFQKGDIAEGYSVSREKKESFPLTVTSAQKNPTAFYLCASTTQGRGYTFGSGTRLTVV.

The count of this clone is one. The gene calls are TRBV6-5 and TRBJ2-7, with 9 bases identical to TRBD2. This CDR3 has 14 amino acids. Germline-derived CDR1 and CDR2 are MNHEY and SVGAGI. J lost 6 bases, V lost 7 bases, and 10 bases had no gene match. The CDR3 DNA is TGTGCCAGCACCTTATCTAGCGGGGTTCGCGAGCAGTACTTC. Residues: CASTLSSGVREQYF.

The chain has TRBV18 and TRBJ2-2; D is undetermined. The CDR3 is made up of 16 amino acids. V dropped 0 bases and J dropped 0 bases, with 8 bases sitting between them. CDR1 is KGHSH and CDR2 is LQKENI in the germline V gene. The CDR3 sequence is CASSPPNGPNTGELFF. CDR3 sequence (DNA): TGTGCCAGCTCACCACCCAATGGACCGAACACCGGGGAGCTGTTTTTT.